This T cell receptor beta chain was documented in a study of T cells in localized non-small cell lung cancer (dated by TCRdb to 2018 to 2021). Turning to the overall study: The study examined T cell repertoires in under 300 patients with early-stage NSCLC and compared tumors with uninvolved tumor-adjacent lungs. A mean age of about 66 years was recorded for the NSCLC patients, of whom 129 were male and around 100 were female. The cohort was made up of around 220 treatment-naive NSCLC patients whose localized lung tumors had been resected.

The immunoSEQ Assay was used to sequence TCR beta CDR3 regions from DNA. The paper's processing steps were these. T cell density was computed as TCR beta template counts normalized to usable DNA estimated by amplifying housekeeping genes. The preseqR package was used to estimate richness by extrapolating to 400,000 templates for PBMC samples and to 120,000 templates for tissue samples. Clonality was calculated as one minus Pielou's evenness. Tissue-enriched TCRs were identified by differential abundance testing using productive amino-acid clonotypes, minimum total count 5 and alpha 0.1. Repertoire overlap between compartments was quantified with the Jaccard Index and Morisita Overlap Index. TCR beta CDR3s were clustered by GLIPH together with public tetramer-defined viral CDR3s, and at least three viral sequences plus V-gene enrichment were required for viral motifs. TCRdb mirrors the immuneACCESS table, restricted to in-frame sequences. Some clones are absent from its copies; in checked studies, under half trace to an unresolved V gene, and the reason for the others is unknown. Clone size and V and J calls were adopted from that table, with D and trimming inferred from the DNA. The sample table records fewer than 25,000 clones; around nine tenths of these occur just once. Less than 15% of the sample is in the top ten clones.

With respect to this clone: What antigen it recognizes has not been identified. Nothing much larger sits one base from this clone, and base qualities are not available.

Broader findings and caveats from the paper: Because of the exploratory design, TCR variables were selected using unadjusted p-values without false-discovery rate correction. Because multi-region tumor sequencing was not done, intratumor heterogeneity could not be ruled out. Higher blood T cell density associated with longer overall survival, while higher adjacent-lung clonality associated with shorter survival. A median of approximately 53 of the top 100 tumor clones turned up in the paired uninvolved adjacent lung, and some 28 of those clones also ranked among the top 100 of that same adjacent lung. Uninvolved tumor-adjacent lung showed the highest T cell clonality, higher than tumor, which suggests more focused antigenic responses in the adjacent lung.

At diagnosis, tumor, uninvolved tumor-adjacent lung and peripheral blood were collected and then preserved as a mix of FFPE and fresh-frozen material. For TCR repertoire profiling, blood samples were analyzed as peripheral blood mononuclear cells. CDR1 and CDR2 are read off the germline V gene as LGHNA and YSLEER. Relative to germline, V is missing 0 bases and J is missing 2 bases, with 6 bases of the junction outside any gene match. From the cysteine through the phenylalanine, the CDR3 covers 16 amino acids. Only the CDR3 DNA is retained, 48 bases long and in frame from the first base. The source material was peripheral blood, sampled before any cancer treatment. The origin of this receptor is a male donor at least 60 years old with stage I lung adenocarcinoma. The chain was built from TRBV4-3 and TRBJ2-7; 8 bases in between match TRBD1. The CDR3 region: CASSQDAGGAPYEQYF. The bases read TGCGCCAGCAGCCAAGATGCAGGGGGCGCCCCCTACGAGCAGTACTTC.